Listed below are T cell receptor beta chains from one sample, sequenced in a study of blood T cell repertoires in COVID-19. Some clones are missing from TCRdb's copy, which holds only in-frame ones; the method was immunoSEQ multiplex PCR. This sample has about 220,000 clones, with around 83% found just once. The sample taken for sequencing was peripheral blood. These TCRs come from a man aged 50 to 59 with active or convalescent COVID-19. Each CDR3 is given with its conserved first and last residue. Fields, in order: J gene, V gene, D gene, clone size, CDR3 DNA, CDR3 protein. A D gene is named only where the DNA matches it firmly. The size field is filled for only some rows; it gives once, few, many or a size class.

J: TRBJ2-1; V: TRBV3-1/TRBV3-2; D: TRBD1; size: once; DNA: TGTGCCAGCAGCCACTCACGACAGGGGTGGAATGAGCAGTTCTTC; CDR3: CASSHSRQGWNEQFF
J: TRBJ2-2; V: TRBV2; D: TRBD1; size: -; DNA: TGTGCCAGCAAGAGGGGACAGTACACCGGGGAGCTGTTTTTT; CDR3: CASKRGQYTGELFF
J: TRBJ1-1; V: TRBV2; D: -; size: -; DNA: TGTGCCAGCAGGGGGGGTTTAGCTTTCTTT; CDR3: CASRGGLAFF
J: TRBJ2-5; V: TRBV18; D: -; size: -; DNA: TGTGCCAGCTCACCACTCGAACCAGTCCCGACCCAGTACTTC; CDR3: CASSPLEPVPTQYF
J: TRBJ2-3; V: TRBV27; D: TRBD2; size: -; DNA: TGTGCCAGCAGAGATAGAGGGACTACTACAAATACGCAGTATTTT; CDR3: CASRDRGTTTNTQYF
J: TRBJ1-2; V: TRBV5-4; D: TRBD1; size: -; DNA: TGTGCCAGCAGCTATGGGGGGACAGTTAACTATGGCTACACCTTC; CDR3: CASSYGGTVNYGYTF
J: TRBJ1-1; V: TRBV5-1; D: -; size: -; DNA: TGCGCCAGCAGCCTGCAAGGGGGAACGGCGTTGGACACTGAAGCTTTCTTT; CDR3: CASSLQGGTALDTEAFF
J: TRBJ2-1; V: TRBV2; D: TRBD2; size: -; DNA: TGTGCCAGCTGCTTCGGTGCGACTAGCGGGAGGATTAGTGGGAATGAGCAGTTCTTC; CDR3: CASCFGATSGRISGNEQFF
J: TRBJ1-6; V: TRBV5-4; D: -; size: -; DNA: TGTGCCAGCAGCTTGGGTACAGGGTTTAATTCACCCCTCCACTTT; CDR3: CASSLGTGFNSPLHF
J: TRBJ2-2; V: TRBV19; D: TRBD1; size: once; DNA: TGTGCCAGTAACTTACAGGGGAGCACCGGGGAGCTGTTTTTT; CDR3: CASNLQGSTGELFF
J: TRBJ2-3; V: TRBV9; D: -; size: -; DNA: TGTGCCAGCAGCGTAGTTTCCCAAGATACGCAGTATTTT; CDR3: CASSVVSQDTQYF
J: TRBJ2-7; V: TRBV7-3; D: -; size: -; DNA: TGTGCCAGCAGCTTAAGACAGGGGAGGGACTACGAGCAGTACTTC; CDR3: CASSLRQGRDYEQYF
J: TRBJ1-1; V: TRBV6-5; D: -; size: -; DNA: TGTGCCAGCAGTTATTCGGTTTCCACTGAAGCTTTCTTT; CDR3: CASSYSVSTEAFF
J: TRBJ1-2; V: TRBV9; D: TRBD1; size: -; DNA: TGTGCCAGCAGCGTCCGGGACAGGGGATTCGGCTACACCTTC; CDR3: CASSVRDRGFGYTF
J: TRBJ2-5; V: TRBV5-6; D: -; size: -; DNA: TGTGCCAGCAGCTCAGGGATACAAGAGACCCAGTACTTC; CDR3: CASSSGIQETQYF